These 19 T cell receptor beta chains share one sample of origin, sequenced in a study of regulatory T cells in long-lasting Graves disease (TCRdb year 2021). Libraries were built with multiplex PCR. The listed sequencing device is Illumina HiSeq 4000. To build TCR beta libraries, CDR3 regions were amplified by Arm-PCR using iRepertoire HTBI primers. In-frame beta chains were kept once TCRdb had trimmed the public reads at Q25 with fastp and called clones with MiXCR. Here each entry gathers all rows of one CDR3 protein and keeps the most common genes and DNA. This sample comprises 400,000 to 500,000 distinct CDR3 sequences, about a sixth of them detected only once. The ten largest make up around 11% of the sample. This specimen's time point label, interpreted: newly diagnosed GD, antithyroid drugs for less than 3 months. For both TCR sequencing and RNA sequencing, RNA was extracted from PBMCs in TRIzol.

These data also featured in a second study, about T cells in Graves' hyperthyroidism and ophthalmopathy.

The sequencing used peripheral blood mononuclear cells (PBMCs), collected at new diagnosis, from a patient treated with antithyroid drugs. Source of these receptors: a woman under 40 with Graves disease. Donor details come from another sample of the same person, matched by shared clones.

The V and J genes are TRBV4-3 and TRBJ2-7; D unclear. The CDR3 consists of 14 residues. Germline V gene data show CDR1 as LGHNA and CDR2 as YSLEER. V lost 3 bases and J 0 bases, leaving 9 bases between the germline ends. In nucleotides, the CDR3 is TGCGCCAGCAGCCATGGAGCTGACTCCTACGAGCAGTACTTC. Amino acids: CASSHGADSYEQYF.

This clonotype was seen more than once but under ten times. V and J are TRBV20-1 and TRBJ2-2; TRBD2 is a possible D gene (6 bases). The CDR3 has 12 residues. V was shortened by 7 bases and J by 6 bases, with 12 bases between the two germline ends. Germline CDR1 and CDR2: DFQATT and SNEGSKA (reference sequence). The chain's CDR3 is CSGRVGSGELFF. CDR3 coding DNA: TGCAGTGGGAGGGTTGGTTCCGGGGAGCTGTTTTTT.

The V and J genes are TRBV6-1 and TRBJ2-7; weak D call: TRBD1 (5 bases). The length of the CDR3 is 11 residues. Trimming cost V 5 bases and J 6 bases, with 8 bases left between them. Germline values: CDR1 MNHNS, CDR2 SASEGT. CDR3 residues: CASSPGLEQYF. The CDR3 DNA follows: TGTGCCAGCAGTCCAGGGCTCGAGCAGTACTTC.

At least ten counts were recorded for this clonotype. One end of the junction is discordant with germline, which a read error may explain. The V and J genes are TRBV5-1 and TRBJ2-1; 15 bases fit TRBD2. Germline V lookup: CDR1 SGHRS, CDR2 YFSETQ. This CDR3 is 15 amino acids long. CDR3: CASSRTSGRGNEQFF. In DNA, the CDR3 is TGTGCCAGCAGCCGGACTAGCGGGAGGGGCAATGAGCAGTTCTTC.

The table lists this clonotype with many counts. The chain employs TRBV20-1 and TRBJ2-5; 8 bases align to TRBD2. The CDR3 sequence is 13 residues long. Germline V gene sequence: CDR1 DFQATT, CDR2 SNEGSKA (reference sequence). The V gene end was trimmed by 3 bases and the J gene end by 4 bases; junction bases not matched to a gene: 4. The CDR3 DNA reads as TGCAGTGCTAGGACGGGGGGGAGAGAGACCCAGTACTTC. It is translated as CSARTGGRETQYF.

Details on this clonotype: Just one base apart from a much larger clone, this may be a read error. The rearrangement uses TRBV7-3 and TRBJ2-7; 8 nucleotides agree with TRBD1. Trimming took 6 bases from V and 5 from J; bases not matched to a gene: 21. Germline CDR1 is SGHTA and CDR2 is FQGTGA. The CDR3 runs 18 residues. Here the CDR3 DNA reads TGTGCCAGCAGGAGCTCAACAAATCACGACAGGGGTTGCAACGAGCAGTACTTC. It translates to CASRSSTNHDRGCNEQYF. Based on the CDR3 plus reference TRBV7-3 and TRBJ2-7, the full variable domain is GAGVSQTPSNKVTEKGKYVELRCDPISGHTALYWYRQSLGQGPEFLIYFQGTGAADDSGLPNDRFFAVRPEGSVSTLKIQRTERGDSAVYLCASRSSTNHDRGCNEQYFGPGTRLTVT.

This clonotype was observed a few times. V gene TRBV7-9 combines with J gene TRBJ1-5, with D perhaps TRBD1 (5 bases). Germline-derived CDR1 and CDR2 are SEHNR and FQNEAQ (reference sequence). CDR3 length: 15 residues. Trimming removed 1 base at V and 6 bases at J, with 13 bases between. The CDR3 reads CASSLGSGNSQPQHF. The CDR3 nucleotides are TGTGCCAGCAGCTTAGGGTCAGGGAATAGTCAGCCCCAGCATTTT. The variable domain in full, completed from reference TRBV7-9 and TRBJ1-5, reads DTGVSQNPRHKITKRGQNVTFRCDPISEHNRLYWYRQTLGQGPEFLTYFQNEAQLEKSRLLSDRFSAERPKGSFSTLEIQRTEQGDSAMYLCASSLGSGNSQPQHFGDGTRLSIL.

Comments on this clonotype: It may be a read error: a sequence one base away is much more abundant. This chain links TRBV28 with TRBJ1-6; the match to TRBD1 covers 7 bases. The CDR3 covers 16 residues. CDR1 is MDHEN, CDR2 SYDVKM, per germline. The CDR3 spells CATETGTLYYNSPPHF. CDR3 in DNA: TGTGCCACCGAGACAGGGACCCTATACTATAATTCACCCCCCCACTTT.

The rearrangement joins TRBV5-1 to TRBJ1-4; the D is unclear. Per the germline V gene, CDR1 is SGHRS and CDR2 is YFSETQ. Trimming removed 1 base from V and 0 bases from J, with 7 bases in between. The CDR3 is made up of 15 amino acids. CDR3 sequence reads: CASSLTGTTNEKLFF. The CDR3 DNA sequence: TGCGCCAGCAGCTTGACCGGGACAACTAATGAAAAACTGTTTTTT. The full variable domain, its missing parts supplied by reference TRBV5-1 and TRBJ1-4, is KAGVTQTPRYLIKTRGQQVTLSCSPISGHRSVSWYQQTPGQGLQFLFEYFSETQRNKGNFPGRFSGRQFSNSRSEMNVSTLELGDSALYLCASSLTGTTNEKLFFGSGTQLSVL.

This clonotype came up many times. The rearrangement links TRBV12-3 or TRBV12-4 to TRBJ2-2, with D possibly being TRBD1 or TRBD2 (5 bases each). Trimming took 6 bases from V and 9 from J, leaving 17 bases between them. This CDR3 spans 14 amino acids. This chain's CDR3 is CASSPTWGLRELFF. Here the CDR3 DNA reads TGTGCCAGCAGCCCAACCTGGGGGTTGAGGGAGCTGTTTTTT.

Many counts were recorded for this clonotype. This sequence joins TRBV3-1 and TRBJ1-1, with no clear D. The CDR3 covers 13 residues. CDR1 LGHDT and CDR2 YNNKEL come from the germline V gene (reference sequence). V gave up 2 bases and J gave up 7 bases, with 11 bases separating them. This CDR3 reads CASSQTDWGEAFF. The CDR3 nucleotides read TGTGCCAGCAGCCAAACAGACTGGGGTGAAGCTTTCTTT.

This chain joins TRBV19 and TRBJ2-3, with TRBD1 as a possible D gene (5 bases). V was trimmed by 5 bases and J by 5 bases, leaving 11 bases between them. This CDR3 contains 13 residues. Germline lookup yields CDR1 LNHDA and CDR2 SQIVND (reference sequence). The CDR3 region is CASSSSGIDTQYF. In DNA, the CDR3 is TGTGCCAGTAGTTCCTCAGGGATAGATACGCAGTATTTT. Using reference TRBV19 and TRBJ2-3 for the parts outside the CDR3, the full variable domain is DGGITQSPKYLFRKEGQNVTLSCEQNLNHDAMYWYRQDPGQGLRLIYYSQIVNDFQKGDIAEGYSVSREKKESFPLTVTSAQKNPTAFYLCASSSSGIDTQYFGPGTRLTVL.

The table lists this clonotype with a few counts. The chain employs TRBV24-1 and TRBJ2-3, with D tentatively TRBD2 (5 bases). Trimming shortened V by 2 bases and J by 5 bases, and 16 bases separated the two germline ends. Germline lookup yields CDR1 KGHDR and CDR2 SFDVKD. The CDR3 has 16 amino acids. CDR3 sequence: CATSDSVDTRVDTQYF. CDR3 DNA: TGTGCCACCAGTGATTCCGTTGACACGCGGGTAGATACGCAGTATTTT.

This clonotype has at least ten counts. This chain connects TRBV5-1 to TRBJ2-2; D remains unclear. V was pared by 0 bases and J by 5 bases, with 5 bases between. The CDR3 spans 13 residues. Germline CDR1 reads SGHRS; CDR2 reads YFSETQ. The CDR3 region has the DNA TGCGCCAGCAGCTTGGCAACAACCGGGGAGCTGTTTTTT. Its translation is CASSLATTGELFF. Combining the CDR3 with reference TRBV5-1 and TRBJ2-2 gives the whole variable domain KAGVTQTPRYLIKTRGQQVTLSCSPISGHRSVSWYQQTPGQGLQFLFEYFSETQRNKGNFPGRFSGRQFSNSRSEMNVSTLELGDSALYLCASSLATTGELFFGEGSRLTVL.

This clonotype was found a few times. Compared with germline, one end of the junction differs, possibly owing to a read error. The V gene is TRBV7-7, the J gene TRBJ2-2, with D possibly TRBD2 on 5 matching bases. The CDR3 consists of 13 residues. Germline-derived CDR1 and CDR2 are SSHAT and FNYEAQ (reference sequence). CDR3 protein: CASSEDYTGELFF. The CDR3 DNA sequence: TGTGCTAGCAGCGAGGACTACACCGGGGAGCTGTTTTTT.

This clonotype was recorded at least ten times. V and J are TRBV7-2 and TRBJ2-1, with 9 bases aligning to TRBD2. CDR1 and CDR2 from the germline V gene are SGHTA and FQGNSA. The CDR3 has 16 residues. V shed 6 bases, J shed 7 bases, and the junction held 13 bases outside the gene matches. CDR3: CASRRTGLAGINEQFF. The CDR3 DNA is TGTGCCAGCAGACGCACAGGGCTAGCGGGAATAAATGAGCAGTTCTTC.

The rearrangement joins TRBV9 to TRBJ1-1, with D possibly matching TRBD1 (6 bases). The CDR3 runs 15 residues. The germline CDR1 and CDR2 sequences are SGDLS and YYNGEE. Trimming removed 3 bases from V and 8 bases from J, with 20 bases in between. The CDR3 protein is CASSALRGGGDEAFF. The CDR3 nucleotides are TGTGCCAGCAGCGCCCTCAGGGGTGGCGGGGACGAAGCTTTCTTT.

This clonotype has at least ten counts. The gene calls are TRBV7-2 and TRBJ2-1; 11 nucleotides agree with TRBD2. V was clipped by 5 bases and J by 7 bases; unmatched bases: 10. CDR3 length equals 16 residues. Germline V gives CDR1 SGHTA, CDR2 FQGNSA. The CDR3 sequence is CASSHIAGGPLNEQFF. The CDR3, as DNA: TGTGCCAGCAGCCACATAGCGGGAGGGCCTTTAAATGAGCAGTTCTTC.

The chain carries TRBV12-3 or TRBV12-4 and TRBJ2-3; D not certain. CDR3 length: 12 residues. V was trimmed by 5 bases and J by 2 bases, leaving 5 bases between them. The chain's CDR3 is CASSLHTDTQYF. The CDR3 DNA follows: TGTGCCAGCAGTCTTCACACAGATACGCAGTATTTT.